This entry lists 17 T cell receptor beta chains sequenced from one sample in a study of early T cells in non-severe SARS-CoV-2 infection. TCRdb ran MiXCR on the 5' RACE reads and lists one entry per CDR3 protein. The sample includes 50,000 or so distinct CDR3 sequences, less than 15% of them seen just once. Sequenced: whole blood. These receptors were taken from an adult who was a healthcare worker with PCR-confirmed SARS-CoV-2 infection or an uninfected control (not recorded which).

The CDR3 region is CASSLVGKGQGGQPQHF. In DNA form, the CDR3 reads TGTGCCAGCAGCTTAGTTGGCAAGGGACAGGGAGGACAGCCCCAGCATTTT. The J gene is TRBJ1-5, the V gene TRBV7-8, with 9 bases aligning to TRBD1. The CDR3 totals 17 residues. The V gene end was trimmed by 1 base and the J gene end by 7 bases; junction bases not matched to a gene: 11. In germline, CDR1 is SGHVS, CDR2 FQNEAQ.

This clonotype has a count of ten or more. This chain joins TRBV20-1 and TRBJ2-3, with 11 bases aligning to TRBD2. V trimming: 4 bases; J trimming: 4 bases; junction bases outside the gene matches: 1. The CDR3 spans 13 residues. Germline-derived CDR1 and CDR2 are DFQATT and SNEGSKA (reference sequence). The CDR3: CSATGLAADTQYF. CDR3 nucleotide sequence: TGCAGTGCTACGGGACTAGCGGCAGATACGCAGTATTTT.

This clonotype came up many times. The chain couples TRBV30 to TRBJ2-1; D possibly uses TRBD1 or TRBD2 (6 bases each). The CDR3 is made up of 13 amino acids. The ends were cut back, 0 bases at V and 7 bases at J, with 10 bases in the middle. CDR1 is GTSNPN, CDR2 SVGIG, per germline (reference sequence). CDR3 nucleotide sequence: TGTGCCTGGAGTGTGGGGGGCGGTAATGAGCAGTTCTTC. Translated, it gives CAWSVGGGNEQFF. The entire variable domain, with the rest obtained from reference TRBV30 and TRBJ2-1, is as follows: SQTIHQWPATLVQPVGSPLSLECTVEGTSNPNLYWYRQAAGRGLQLLFYSVGIGQISSEVPQNLSASRPQDRQFILSSKKLLLSDSGFYLCAWSVGGGNEQFFGPGTRLTVL.

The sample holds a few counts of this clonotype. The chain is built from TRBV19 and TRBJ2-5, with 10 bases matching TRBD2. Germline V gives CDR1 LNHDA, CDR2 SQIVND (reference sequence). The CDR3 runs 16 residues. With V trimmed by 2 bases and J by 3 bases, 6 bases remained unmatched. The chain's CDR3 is CASSIRIGLAEETQYF. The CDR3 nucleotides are TGTGCCAGTAGTATAAGAATAGGACTAGCGGAAGAGACCCAGTACTTC.

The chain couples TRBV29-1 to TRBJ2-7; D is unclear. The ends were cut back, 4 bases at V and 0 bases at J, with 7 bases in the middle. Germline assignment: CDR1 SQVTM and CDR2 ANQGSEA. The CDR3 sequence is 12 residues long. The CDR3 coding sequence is TGCAGCGTTGGGACCCTCTCCTACGAGCAGTACTTC. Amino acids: CSVGTLSYEQYF.

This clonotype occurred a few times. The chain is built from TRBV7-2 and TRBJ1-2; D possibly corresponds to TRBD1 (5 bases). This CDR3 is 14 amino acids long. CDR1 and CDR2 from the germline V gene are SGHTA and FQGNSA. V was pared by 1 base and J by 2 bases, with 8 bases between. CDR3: CASSLDRRNYGYTF. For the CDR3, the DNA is TGTGCCAGCAGCTTAGACAGGAGGAACTATGGCTACACCTTC.

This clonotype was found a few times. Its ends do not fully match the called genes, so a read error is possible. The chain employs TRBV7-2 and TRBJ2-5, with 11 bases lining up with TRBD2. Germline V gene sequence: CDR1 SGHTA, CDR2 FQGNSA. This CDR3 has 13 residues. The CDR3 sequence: CASSLGGTSGHHF. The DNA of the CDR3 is TGTGCCAGCAGCTTAGGGGGGACTAGCGGCCACCACTTC.

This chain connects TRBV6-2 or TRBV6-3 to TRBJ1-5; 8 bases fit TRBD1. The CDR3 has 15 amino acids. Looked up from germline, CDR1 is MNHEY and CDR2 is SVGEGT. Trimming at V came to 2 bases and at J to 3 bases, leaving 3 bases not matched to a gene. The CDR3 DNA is TGTGCCAGCAGTTACCCGGGACAGGACAATCAGCCCCAGCATTTT. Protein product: CASSYPGQDNQPQHF.

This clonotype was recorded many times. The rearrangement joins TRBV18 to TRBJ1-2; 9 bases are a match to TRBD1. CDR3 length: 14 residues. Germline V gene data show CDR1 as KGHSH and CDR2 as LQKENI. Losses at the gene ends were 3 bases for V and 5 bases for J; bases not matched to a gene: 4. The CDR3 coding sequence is TGTGCCAGCTCACCTAGAGGACAGGGGTATGGCTACACCTTC. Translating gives CASSPRGQGYGYTF.

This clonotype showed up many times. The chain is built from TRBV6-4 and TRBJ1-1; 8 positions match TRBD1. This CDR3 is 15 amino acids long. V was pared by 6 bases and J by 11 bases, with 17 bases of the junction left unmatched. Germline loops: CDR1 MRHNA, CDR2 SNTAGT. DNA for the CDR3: TGTGCCAGCAGCCCCGACTGGGACAGGCGCCTGAGGGCTTTCTTT. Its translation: CASSPDWDRRLRAFF.

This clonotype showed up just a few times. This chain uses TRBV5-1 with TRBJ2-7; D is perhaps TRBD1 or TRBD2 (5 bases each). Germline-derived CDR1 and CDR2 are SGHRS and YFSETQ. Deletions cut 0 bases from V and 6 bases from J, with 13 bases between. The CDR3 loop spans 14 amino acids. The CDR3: CASSLGPGRGEQYF. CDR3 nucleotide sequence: TGCGCCAGCAGCTTGGGCCCGGGAAGGGGCGAGCAGTACTTC.

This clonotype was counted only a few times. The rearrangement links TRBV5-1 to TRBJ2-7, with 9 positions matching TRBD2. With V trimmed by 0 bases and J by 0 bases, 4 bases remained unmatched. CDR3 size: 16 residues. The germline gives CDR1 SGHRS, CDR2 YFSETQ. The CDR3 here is CASSLARGGVSYEQYF. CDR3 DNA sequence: TGCGCCAGCAGCTTGGCCCGCGGGGGGGTCTCCTACGAGCAGTACTTC.

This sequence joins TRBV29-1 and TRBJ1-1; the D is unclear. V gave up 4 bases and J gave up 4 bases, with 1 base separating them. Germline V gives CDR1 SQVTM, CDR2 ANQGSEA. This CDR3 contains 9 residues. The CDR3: CSVATEAFF. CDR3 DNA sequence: TGCAGCGTTGCCACTGAAGCTTTCTTT.

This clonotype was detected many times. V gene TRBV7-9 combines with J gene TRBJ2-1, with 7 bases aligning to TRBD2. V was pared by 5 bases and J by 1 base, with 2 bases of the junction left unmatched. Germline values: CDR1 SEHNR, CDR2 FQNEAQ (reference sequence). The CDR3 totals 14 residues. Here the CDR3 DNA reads TGTGCCAGCAGCGCGGGAGAGTCCTACAATGAGCAGTTCTTC. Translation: CASSAGESYNEQFF.

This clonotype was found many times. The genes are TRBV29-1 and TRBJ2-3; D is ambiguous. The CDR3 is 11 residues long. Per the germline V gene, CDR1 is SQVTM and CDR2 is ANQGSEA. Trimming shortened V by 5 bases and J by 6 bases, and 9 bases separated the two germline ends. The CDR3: CSVHSDDTQYF. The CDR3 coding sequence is TGCAGCGTTCACAGCGACGATACGCAGTATTTT.

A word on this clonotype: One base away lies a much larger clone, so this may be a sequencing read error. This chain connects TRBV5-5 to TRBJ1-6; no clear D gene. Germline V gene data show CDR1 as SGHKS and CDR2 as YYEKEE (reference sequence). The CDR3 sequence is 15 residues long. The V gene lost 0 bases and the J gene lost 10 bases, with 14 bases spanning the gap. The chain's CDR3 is CASSLDLVAKSPLHF. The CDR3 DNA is TGTGCCAGCAGCTTGGATCTGGTGGCTAAATCACCCCTCCACTTT.

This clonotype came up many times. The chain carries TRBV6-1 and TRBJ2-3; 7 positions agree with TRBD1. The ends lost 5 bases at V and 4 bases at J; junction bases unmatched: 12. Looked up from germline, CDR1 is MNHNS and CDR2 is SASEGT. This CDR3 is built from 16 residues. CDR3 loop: CASSYTRGYPADTQYF. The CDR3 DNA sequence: TGTGCCAGCAGTTATACCAGGGGGTACCCAGCAGATACGCAGTATTTT.